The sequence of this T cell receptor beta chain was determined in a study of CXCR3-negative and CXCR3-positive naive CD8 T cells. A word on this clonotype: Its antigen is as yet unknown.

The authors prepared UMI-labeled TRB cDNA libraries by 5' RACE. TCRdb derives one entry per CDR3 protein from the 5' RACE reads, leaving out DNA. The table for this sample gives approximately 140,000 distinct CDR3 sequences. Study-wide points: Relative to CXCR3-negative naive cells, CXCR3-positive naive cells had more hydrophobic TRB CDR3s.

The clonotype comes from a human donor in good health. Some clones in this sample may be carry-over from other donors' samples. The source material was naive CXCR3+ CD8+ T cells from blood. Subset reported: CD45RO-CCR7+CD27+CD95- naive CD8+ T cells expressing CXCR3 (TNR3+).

The CDR3 protein is CASSQDLLADLREFF. V usage is TRBV14 and J usage is TRBJ2-1; checking the TCRdb D call of TRBD2 is not possible without DNA. Germline-derived CDR1 and CDR2 are SGHDN and FVKESK. The CDR3 sequence is 15 residues long. Full variable domain (outside the CDR3, taken from reference TRBV14 and TRBJ2-1): EAGVTQFPSHSVIEKGQTVTLRCDPISGHDNLYWYRRVMGKEIKFLLHFVKESKQDESGMPNNRFLAERTGGTYSTLKVQPAELEDSGVYFCASSQDLLADLREFFGPGTRLTVL.